This TCR beta chain was captured by sequencing in a study of T cells in Graves' hyperthyroidism and ophthalmopathy. CDR1 SNHLY and CDR2 FYNNEI come from the germline V gene. The CDR3 runs 14 residues. Losses at the gene ends were 6 bases for V and 8 bases for J; bases not matched to a gene: 9. Amplification of TCR beta CDR3 regions was performed using RNA transcripts as template. Using the HTBI primer set, a first-round RT-PCR was run on the TCR CDR3. TCRdb itself ran the multiplex PCR reads through MiXCR, one entry per CDR3 protein. The repertoire includes 640,000 or so distinct CDR3 sequences, approximately 15% of them detected once, and less than 9% sits in the top ten. The study, taken as a whole, reports: Researchers found most expanded thyroid clonotypes above 0.001 in blood as well. Ophthalmopathy onset followed model prediction by a median approximately 6.2 months.

This clonotype was found many times. Its antigen is still unknown. The receptor was isolated from a woman aged 18-29 years with Graves' ophthalmopathy. The chain couples TRBV2 to TRBJ2-1, with 8 bases fitting TRBD1. Specimen: blood. The CDR3 spells CASSRKTGVHEQFF. Written as DNA, the CDR3 is TGTGCCAGCAGCCGAAAGACAGGGGTCCATGAGCAGTTCTTC.